The subject of this entry is one TCR beta chain. The antigen remains unidentified. This sample is drawn from a study of CD8 T cells in ankylosing spondylitis. Broader study findings: Relatively rare in peripheral blood, disease-linked clones were also CD8+. What seemed typical of ankylosing spondylitis blood was a TCR beta motif built from roughly eight highly homologous variants. Earlier studies detected some motif variants in reactive arthritis synovial fluid and blood. Reportedly, matched ankylosing spondylitis synovial fluid was significantly enriched for disease-linked clones.

The CDR3 contains 13 residues. V lost 6 bases, J lost 2 bases, and 13 bases lay in between. CDR1 and CDR2 from the germline V gene are DFQATT and SNEGSKA (reference sequence). Scientists made TCR beta libraries using quantitative 5'-RACE with molecular barcodes. One entry per CDR3 protein, called by TCRdb with MiXCR from the 5' RACE reads. The sample lists over 700,000 distinct CDR3 sequences, under 20% occurring once. The specimen was blood, either unsorted or a sorted T cell fraction (not recorded which). This TCR came from a male donor with ankylosing spondylitis. This chain uses TRBV20-1 with TRBJ1-2; no clear D. Written as DNA, the CDR3 is TGCAGTGCGAACATGGGAACCAACTATGGCTACACCTTC. Amino acid sequence: CSANMGTNYGYTF.